This note documents a single TCR beta chain sequence. Its specificity is unknown. The source of the sample is a study of shared clonotypes between healthy human individuals. Germline lookup yields CDR1 MDHEN and CDR2 SYDVKM. Trimming shortened V by 6 bases and J by 3 bases, and 12 bases separated the two germline ends. The CDR3 totals 13 residues. Findings and caveats of the study: What naive subsets generally showed was a larger estimated richness than memory subsets showed.

At a deep level, the assay was run. TCRdb's copy holds only in-frame clones and misses some; the assay was immunoSEQ multiplex PCR. This table holds 2 million to 2.5 million clones, 85% to 95% found once. CD4+ cells were split into CD45RA+ naive and CD45RA-negative memory subsets. The rearrangement uses TRBV28 and TRBJ2-7, with D perhaps matching TRBD2 (5 bases). This TCR was recovered from a man aged 18 to 29 in good health. Some clones in this sample may be carry-over from other donors' samples. The sequenced sample was naive CD4+ T cells from PBMCs. The subset was: CD45RA+ positively selected. The CDR3 loop reads CASRTSTVYEQYF. Here the CDR3 DNA reads TGTGCCAGCAGAACTAGTACAGTCTACGAGCAGTACTTC. The whole variable domain, filled in from reference TRBV28 and TRBJ2-7, reads DVKVTQSSRYLVKRTGEKVFLECVQDMDHENMFWYRQDPGLGLRLIYFSYDVKMKEKGDIPEGYSVSREKKERFSLILESASTNQTSMYLCASRTSTVYEQYFGPGTRLTVT.